Sequencing of this T cell receptor beta chain was carried out in a study of blood T cell repertoires in COVID-19. About the research overall: The United States, Italy and Spain were the sources of the acute and convalescent COVID-19 samples. Nucleic acid was either cDNA or gDNA, and it came from T cells, B-cell-depleted T cells, or PBMCs.

The CDR3 contains 14 residues. V was clipped by 6 bases and J by 4 bases; unmatched bases: 8. Germline V lookup: CDR1 MNHEY, CDR2 SVGEGT. Per the original methods: Researchers report that nucleated cell counts were estimated from reference gene primer amplification. Profiling relied on immunoSEQ multiplex PCR, and the TCRdb table lists in-frame clones only, not all of them. The DNA was the basis for D and trimming; V, J and clone size are from that table. The table includes approximately 140,000 clones, about 87% detected once. The V and J genes are TRBV6-2 or TRBV6-3 and TRBJ1-1, with 7 bases that match TRBD1. The sample was peripheral blood. This receptor was taken from a woman aged 40 to 55 with acute or convalescent COVID-19. The CDR3 sequence is CASSPQGGLTEAFF. The CDR3 DNA reads TGTGCCAGCAGCCCTCAAGGGGGCCTCACTGAAGCTTTCTTT.